This T cell receptor (beta chain) stems from a study of blood T cell repertoires in COVID-19. Study summary: Both acute and convalescent COVID-19 samples were obtained from the United States, Italy and Spain.

Trimming took 0 bases from V and 6 from J, leaving 15 bases between them. There are 17 residues in the CDR3. In germline, CDR1 is SGHTA, CDR2 FQGNSA. Methods used by the authors: Estimates of nucleated cell counts were drawn from the amplification of reference gene primers. Using immunoSEQ multiplex PCR, the repertoire was profiled, and TCRdb retains in-frame clones only, with some absent. The DNA was the basis for D and trimming; V, J and clone size are from that table. The table shows around 220,000 clones, with 82% occurring only once. This clone came up once. V usage is TRBV7-2 and J usage is TRBJ1-6, with D possibly being TRBD1 (5 bases). The sequenced sample was peripheral blood. The clonotype comes from a woman of 80 years or more with active or convalescent COVID-19. CDR3 sequence (DNA): TGTGCCAGCAGCTTAGCCCCAGCAGGGTTGACTAATTCACCCCTCCACTTT. It is translated as CASSLAPAGLTNSPLHF.